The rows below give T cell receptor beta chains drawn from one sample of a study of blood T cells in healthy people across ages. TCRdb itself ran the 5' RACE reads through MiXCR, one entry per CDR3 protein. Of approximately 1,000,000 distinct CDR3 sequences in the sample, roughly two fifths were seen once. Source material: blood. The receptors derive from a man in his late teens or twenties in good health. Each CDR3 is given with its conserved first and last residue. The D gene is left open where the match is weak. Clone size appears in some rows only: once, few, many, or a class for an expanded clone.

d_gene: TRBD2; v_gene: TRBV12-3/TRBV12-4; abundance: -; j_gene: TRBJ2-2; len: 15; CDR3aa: CASSLRTSGGGELFF; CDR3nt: TGTGCCAGCAGCCTCAGGACTAGCGGGGGCGGGGAGCTGTTTTTT
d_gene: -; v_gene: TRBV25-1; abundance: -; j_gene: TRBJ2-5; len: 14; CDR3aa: CASSDSVQEETQYF; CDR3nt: TGTGCCAGCAGTGATAGTGTTCAAGAAGAGACCCAGTACTTC
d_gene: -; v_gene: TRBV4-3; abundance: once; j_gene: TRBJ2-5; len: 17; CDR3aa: CASSQEFPISGQEAQYF; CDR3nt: TGCGCCAGCAGCCAAGAATTCCCCATTTCAGGTCAAGAGGCCCAGTACTTC
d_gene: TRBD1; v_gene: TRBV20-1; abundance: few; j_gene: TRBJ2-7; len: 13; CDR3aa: CSVGTGNSYEQYF; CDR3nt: TGCAGTGTCGGGACAGGGAACTCCTACGAGCAGTACTTC
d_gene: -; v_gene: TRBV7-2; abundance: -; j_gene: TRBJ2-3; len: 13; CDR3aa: CASSLRDLDTQYF; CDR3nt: TGTGCCAGCAGCTTACGGGATCTGGATACGCAGTATTTT
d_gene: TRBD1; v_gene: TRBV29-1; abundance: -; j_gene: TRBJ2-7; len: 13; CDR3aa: CSVPGQTYNEQYF; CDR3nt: TGCAGCGTTCCGGGACAGACATACAATGAGCAGTACTTC
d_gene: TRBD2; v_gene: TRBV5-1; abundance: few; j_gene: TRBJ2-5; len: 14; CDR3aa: CASSRLAIQETQYF; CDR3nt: TGCGCCAGCAGCCGACTAGCGATTCAAGAGACCCAGTACTTC
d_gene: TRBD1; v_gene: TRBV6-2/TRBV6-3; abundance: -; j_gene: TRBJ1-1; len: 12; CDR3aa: CASRNQGAEAFF; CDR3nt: TGTGCCAGCAGGAACCAGGGGGCTGAAGCTTTCTTT
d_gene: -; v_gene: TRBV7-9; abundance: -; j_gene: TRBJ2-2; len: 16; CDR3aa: CASSLMDERNTGELFF; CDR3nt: TGTGCCAGCAGCTTAATGGACGAACGGAATACCGGGGAGCTGTTTTTT
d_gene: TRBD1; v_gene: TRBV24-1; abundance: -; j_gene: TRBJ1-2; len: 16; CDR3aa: CATSDPTGAPNYGYTF; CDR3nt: TGTGCCACCAGTGATCCGACAGGGGCTCCTAACTATGGCTACACCTTC
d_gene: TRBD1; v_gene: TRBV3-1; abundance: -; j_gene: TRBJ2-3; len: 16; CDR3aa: CASSGGTGGPTDTQYF; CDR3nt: TGTGCCAGCAGCGGAGGGACAGGGGGCCCCACAGATACGCAGTATTTT
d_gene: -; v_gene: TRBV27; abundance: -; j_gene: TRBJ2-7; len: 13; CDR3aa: CASSKSDVCEQYF; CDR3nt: TGTGCCAGCAGTAAGTCGGACGTGTGCGAGCAGTACTTC
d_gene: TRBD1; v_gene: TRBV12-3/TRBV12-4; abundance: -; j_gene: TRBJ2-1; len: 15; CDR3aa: CASSSGQISYNEQFF; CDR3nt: TGTGCCAGCAGTTCGGGACAGATCTCCTACAATGAGCAGTTCTTC
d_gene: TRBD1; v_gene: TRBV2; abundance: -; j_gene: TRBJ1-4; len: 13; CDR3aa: CASRVRQGEKLFF; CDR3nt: TGTGCCAGCAGGGTACGACAGGGGGAAAAACTGTTTTTT
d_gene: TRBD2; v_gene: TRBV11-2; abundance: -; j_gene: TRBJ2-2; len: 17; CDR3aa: CASSLGGGGPNTGELFF; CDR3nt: TGTGCCAGCAGCTTAGGCGGCGGGGGGCCGAACACCGGGGAGCTGTTTTTT
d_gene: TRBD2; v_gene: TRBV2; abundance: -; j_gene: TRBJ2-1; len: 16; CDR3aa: CASSAQGLASRNEQFF; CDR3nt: TGTGCCAGCAGTGCCCAAGGACTAGCGAGCAGAAATGAGCAGTTCTTC
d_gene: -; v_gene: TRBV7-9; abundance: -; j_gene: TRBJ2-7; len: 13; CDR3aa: CAGSLSGNYEQYF; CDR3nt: TGTGCCGGCAGCTTATCCGGGAACTACGAGCAGTACTTC
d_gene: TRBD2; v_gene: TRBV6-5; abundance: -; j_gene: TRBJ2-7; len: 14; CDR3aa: CASSYSSGEREQYF; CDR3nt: TGTGCCAGCAGTTACTCGAGCGGGGAACGCGAGCAGTACTTC
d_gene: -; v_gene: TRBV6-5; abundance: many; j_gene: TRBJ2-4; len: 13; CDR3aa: CASRRQAKNIQYF; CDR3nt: TGTGCCAGCAGGCGTCAGGCCAAAAACATTCAGTACTTC
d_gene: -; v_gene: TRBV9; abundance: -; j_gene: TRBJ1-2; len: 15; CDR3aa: CASSVRQETNYGYTF; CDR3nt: TGTGCCAGCAGCGTAAGACAGGAAACTAACTATGGCTACACCTTC
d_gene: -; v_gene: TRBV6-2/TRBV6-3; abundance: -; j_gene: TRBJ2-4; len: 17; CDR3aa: CASSYWAGELGRDVQYF; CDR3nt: TGTGCCAGCAGTTACTGGGCAGGGGAGTTGGGGCGAGACGTTCAGTACTTC
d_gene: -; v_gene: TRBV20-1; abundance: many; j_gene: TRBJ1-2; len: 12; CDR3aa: CSAEDRNYGYTF; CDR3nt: TGCAGTGCCGAAGACAGGAACTATGGCTACACCTTC
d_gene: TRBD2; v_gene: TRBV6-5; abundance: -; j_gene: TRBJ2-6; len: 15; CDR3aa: CASSPLAGGANVLTF; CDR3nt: TGTGCCAGTAGCCCTTTAGCGGGTGGGGCCAACGTCCTGACTTTC
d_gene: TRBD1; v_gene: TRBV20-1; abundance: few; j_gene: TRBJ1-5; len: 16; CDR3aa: CSATTTGINSNQPQHF; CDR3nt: TGCAGTGCCACAACGACAGGGATTAATAGCAATCAGCCCCAGCATTTT
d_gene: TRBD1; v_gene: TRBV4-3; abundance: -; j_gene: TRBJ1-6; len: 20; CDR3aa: CASSQDPGQGIKPLDSPPHF; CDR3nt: TGCGCCAGCAGCCAAGATCCGGGACAGGGGATCAAGCCCCTGGATTCACCCCCCCACTTT
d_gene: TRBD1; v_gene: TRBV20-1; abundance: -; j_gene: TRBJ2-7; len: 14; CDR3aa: CSARTGRSTYEQYF; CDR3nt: TGCAGTGCTCGGACAGGGAGGTCAACCTACGAGCAGTACTTC
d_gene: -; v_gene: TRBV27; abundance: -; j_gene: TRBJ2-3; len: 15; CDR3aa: CASSLFLAKADTQYF; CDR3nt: TGTGCCAGCAGTTTATTCTTAGCAAAGGCAGATACGCAGTATTTT
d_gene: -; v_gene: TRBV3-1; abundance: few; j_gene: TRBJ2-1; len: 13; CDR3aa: CANRETMGNEQFF; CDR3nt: TGTGCCAACCGCGAGACCATGGGCAATGAGCAGTTCTTC
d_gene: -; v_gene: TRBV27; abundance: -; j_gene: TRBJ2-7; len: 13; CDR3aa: CASSLFSSDEQYF; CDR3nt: TGTGCCAGCAGTTTATTCTCGTCTGACGAGCAGTACTTC
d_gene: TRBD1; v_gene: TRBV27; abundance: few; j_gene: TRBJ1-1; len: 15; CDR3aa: CASSTTGVEHTEAFF; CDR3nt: TGTGCCAGCAGTACAACAGGGGTAGAACACACTGAAGCTTTCTTT
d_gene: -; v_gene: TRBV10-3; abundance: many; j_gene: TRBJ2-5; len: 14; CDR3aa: CAIREEVADETQYF; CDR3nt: TGTGCCATCAGGGAGGAGGTAGCGGATGAGACCCAGTACTTC
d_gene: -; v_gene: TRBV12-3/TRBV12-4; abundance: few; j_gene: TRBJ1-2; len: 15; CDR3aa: CASSFWGNGRGGYTF; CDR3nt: TGTGCCAGCAGTTTTTGGGGGAATGGGAGGGGTGGCTACACCTTC
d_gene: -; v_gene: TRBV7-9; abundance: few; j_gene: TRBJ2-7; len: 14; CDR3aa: CASSSSGTTYEQYF; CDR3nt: TGTGCCAGCAGCTCCTCCGGGACCACCTACGAGCAGTACTTC
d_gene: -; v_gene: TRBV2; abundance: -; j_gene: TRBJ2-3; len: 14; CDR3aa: CASRASWSTDTQYF; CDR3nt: TGTGCCAGCAGGGCATCGTGGAGCACAGATACGCAGTATTTT
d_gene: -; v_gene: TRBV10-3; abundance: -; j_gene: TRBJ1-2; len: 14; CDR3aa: CAISLEAPNYGYTF; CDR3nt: TGTGCCATCAGCCTGGAGGCTCCTAACTATGGCTACACCTTC
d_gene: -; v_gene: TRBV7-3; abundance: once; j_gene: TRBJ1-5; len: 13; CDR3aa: CAGSLGVNQPQHF; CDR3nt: TGTGCCGGCAGCTTAGGAGTCAATCAGCCCCAGCATTTT
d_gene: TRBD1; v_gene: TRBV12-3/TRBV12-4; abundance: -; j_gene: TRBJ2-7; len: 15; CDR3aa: CASSSGQGISYEQYF; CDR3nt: TGTGCCAGCAGTTCTGGACAGGGGATCAGCTACGAGCAGTACTTC
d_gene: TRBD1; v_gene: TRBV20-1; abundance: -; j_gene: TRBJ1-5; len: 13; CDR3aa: CSANDRGVQPQHF; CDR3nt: TGCAGTGCTAACGACAGGGGAGTTCAGCCCCAGCATTTT